The entry that follows covers one T cell receptor (beta chain) sequence. Its antigen is unknown. The same CDR3 also results from other DNA sequences found in this sample. The data belong to a study of shared clonotypes between healthy human individuals. The study's findings and limits: Naive subsets usually exceeded memory subsets in estimated richness. Compared with clonotypes that all four donors shared, non-shared clonotypes had lower generation probabilities.

Here immunoSEQ multiplex PCR was the method, and the copy in TCRdb shows in-frame clones only, minus some. This sample has about 1.5 million clones, with around 98% found just once. This CDR3 region has 18 residues. CDR1 LNHDA and CDR2 SQIVND come from the germline V gene (reference sequence). V lost 4 bases to trimming and J lost 0 bases; unmatched junction nucleotides: 5. Donors comprised only Caucasian adults living in Nashville, Tennessee. The source is a man in his thirties or forties in good health. Sequenced material: naive CD4+ T cells sorted from blood. Subset: CD45RA+ positively selected. This rearrangement joins TRBV19 to TRBJ2-4; 14 bases match TRBD2. CDR3 bases: TGTGCCAGTAGTACCGGACTAGCGGGAGGTCTAGCCAAAAACATTCAGTACTTC. As protein: CASSTGLAGGLAKNIQYF.